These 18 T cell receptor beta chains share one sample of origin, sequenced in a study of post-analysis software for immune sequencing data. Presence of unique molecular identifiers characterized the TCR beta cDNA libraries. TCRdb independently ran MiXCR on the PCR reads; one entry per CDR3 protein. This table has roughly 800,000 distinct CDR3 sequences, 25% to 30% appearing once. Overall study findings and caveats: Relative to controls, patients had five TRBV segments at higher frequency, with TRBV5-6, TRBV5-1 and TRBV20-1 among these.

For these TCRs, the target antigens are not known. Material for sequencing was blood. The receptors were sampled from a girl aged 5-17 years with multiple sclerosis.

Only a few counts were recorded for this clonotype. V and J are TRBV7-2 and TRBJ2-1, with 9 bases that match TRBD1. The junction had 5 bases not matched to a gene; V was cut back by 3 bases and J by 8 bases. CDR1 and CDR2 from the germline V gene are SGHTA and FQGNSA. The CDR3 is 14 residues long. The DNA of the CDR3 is TGTGCCAGCAGCTTGGGACAGGGTTTAGATGAGCAGTTCTTC. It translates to CASSLGQGLDEQFF.

The CDR3 nucleotides read TGTGCCACCAGCGTCAGACAGGGACCCTACAATGAGCAGTTCTTC. This codes for CATSVRQGPYNEQFF. V and J are TRBV15 and TRBJ2-1; 7 bases fit TRBD1. The CDR3 loop spans 15 amino acids. With 5 bases clipped from V and 2 bases from J, the junction kept 6 bases outside the gene matches. Germline V gene lookup returns CDR1 LNHNV and CDR2 YYDKDF (reference sequence).

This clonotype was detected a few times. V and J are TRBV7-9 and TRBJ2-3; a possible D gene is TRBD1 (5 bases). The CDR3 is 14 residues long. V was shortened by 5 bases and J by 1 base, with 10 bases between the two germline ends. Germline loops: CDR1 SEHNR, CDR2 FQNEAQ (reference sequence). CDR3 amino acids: CASSPQARTDTQYF. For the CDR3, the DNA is TGTGCCAGCAGCCCACAGGCCCGCACAGATACGCAGTATTTT.

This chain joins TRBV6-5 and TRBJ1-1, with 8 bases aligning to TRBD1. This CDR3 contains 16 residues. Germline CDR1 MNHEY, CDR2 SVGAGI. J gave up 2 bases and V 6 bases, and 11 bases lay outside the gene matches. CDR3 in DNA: TGTGCCAGCAGCCGGACAGGGTACAGCCCCAACACTGAAGCTTTCTTT. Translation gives CASSRTGYSPNTEAFF.

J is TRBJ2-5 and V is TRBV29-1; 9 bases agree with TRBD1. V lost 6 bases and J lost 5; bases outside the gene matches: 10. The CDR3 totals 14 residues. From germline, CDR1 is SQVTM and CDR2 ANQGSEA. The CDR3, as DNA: TGCAGCGTCTCCGTATGGGACAGGGCTGAGACCCAGTACTTC. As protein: CSVSVWDRAETQYF.

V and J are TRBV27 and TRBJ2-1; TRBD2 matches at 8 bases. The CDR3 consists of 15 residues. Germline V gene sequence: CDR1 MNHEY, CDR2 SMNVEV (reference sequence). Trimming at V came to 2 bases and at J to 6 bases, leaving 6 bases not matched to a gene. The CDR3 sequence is CASSLVSGVPNEQFF. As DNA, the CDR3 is TGTGCCAGCAGTTTAGTTAGCGGGGTCCCCAATGAGCAGTTCTTC.

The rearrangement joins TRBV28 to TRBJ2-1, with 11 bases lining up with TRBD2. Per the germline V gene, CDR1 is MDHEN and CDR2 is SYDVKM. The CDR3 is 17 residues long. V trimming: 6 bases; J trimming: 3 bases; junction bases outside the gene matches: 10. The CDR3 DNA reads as TGTGCCAGCAGCAGCTACCCGACTAGCGGGGACTACAATGAGCAGTTCTTC. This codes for CASSSYPTSGDYNEQFF.

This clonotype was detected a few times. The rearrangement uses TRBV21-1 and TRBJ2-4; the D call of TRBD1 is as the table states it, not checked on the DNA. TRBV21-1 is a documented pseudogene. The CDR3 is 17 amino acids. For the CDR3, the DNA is TGTGCCAGCAGCAAAGCGGGGTCCCGACTAGCCAAAAACATTCAGTACTTC. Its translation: CASSKAGSRLAKNIQYF.

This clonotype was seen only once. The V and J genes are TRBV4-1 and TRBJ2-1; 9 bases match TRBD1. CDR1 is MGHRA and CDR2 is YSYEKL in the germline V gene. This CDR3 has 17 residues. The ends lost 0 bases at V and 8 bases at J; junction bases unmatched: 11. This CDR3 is CASSQDARGQGSHEQFF. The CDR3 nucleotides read TGCGCCAGCAGCCAAGATGCGCGGGGACAGGGTTCTCATGAGCAGTTCTTC.

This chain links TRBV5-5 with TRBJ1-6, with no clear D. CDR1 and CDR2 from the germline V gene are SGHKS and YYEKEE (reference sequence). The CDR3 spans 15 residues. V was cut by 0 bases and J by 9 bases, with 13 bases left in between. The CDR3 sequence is CASSLDRGLGSPLHF. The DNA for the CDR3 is TGTGCCAGCAGCTTGGATCGGGGTTTGGGTTCACCCCTCCACTTT.

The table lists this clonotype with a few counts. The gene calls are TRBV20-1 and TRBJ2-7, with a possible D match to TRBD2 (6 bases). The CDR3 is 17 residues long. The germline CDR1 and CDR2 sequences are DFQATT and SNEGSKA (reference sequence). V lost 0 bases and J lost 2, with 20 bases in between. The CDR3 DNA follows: TGCAGTGCTAGAGATTTCTCTGGTGGGCGGGGAACCTACGAGCAGTACTTC. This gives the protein CSARDFSGGRGTYEQYF.

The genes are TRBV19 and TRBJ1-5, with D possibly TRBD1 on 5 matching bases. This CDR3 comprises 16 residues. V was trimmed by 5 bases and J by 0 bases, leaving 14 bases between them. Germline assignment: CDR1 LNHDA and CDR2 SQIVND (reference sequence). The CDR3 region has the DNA TGTGCCAGTAGTCCCCGGCGGGGCTATAGCAATCAGCCCCAGCATTTT. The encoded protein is CASSPRRGYSNQPQHF.

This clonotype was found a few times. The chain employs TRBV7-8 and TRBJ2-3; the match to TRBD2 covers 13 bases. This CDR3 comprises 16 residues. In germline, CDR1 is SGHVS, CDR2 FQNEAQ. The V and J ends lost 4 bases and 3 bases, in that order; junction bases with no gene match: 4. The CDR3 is CASSSLAGGPTDTQYF. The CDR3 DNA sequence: TGTGCCAGCAGCTCACTAGCGGGGGGGCCAACAGATACGCAGTATTTT.

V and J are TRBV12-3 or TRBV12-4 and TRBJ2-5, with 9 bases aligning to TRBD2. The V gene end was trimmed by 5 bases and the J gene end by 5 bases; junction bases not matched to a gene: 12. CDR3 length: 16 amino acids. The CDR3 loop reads CASSPGLAKMGETQYF. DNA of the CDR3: TGTGCCAGCAGTCCCGGACTAGCGAAAATGGGGGAGACCCAGTACTTC.

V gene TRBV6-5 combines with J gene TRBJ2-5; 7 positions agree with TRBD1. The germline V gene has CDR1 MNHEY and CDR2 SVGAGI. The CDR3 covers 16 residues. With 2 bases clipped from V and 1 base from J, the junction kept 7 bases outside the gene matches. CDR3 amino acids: CASSYDRERVQETQYF. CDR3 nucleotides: TGTGCCAGCAGTTACGACAGGGAAAGAGTCCAAGAGACCCAGTACTTC.

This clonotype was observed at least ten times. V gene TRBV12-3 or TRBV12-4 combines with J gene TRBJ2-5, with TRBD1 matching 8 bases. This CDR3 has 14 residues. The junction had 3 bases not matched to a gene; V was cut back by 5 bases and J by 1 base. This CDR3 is CASSPQGAQETQYF. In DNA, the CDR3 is TGTGCCAGCAGTCCCCAGGGGGCCCAAGAGACCCAGTACTTC.

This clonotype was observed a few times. The chain's CDR3 is CASSLQAGPLTMYGYTF. CDR3 sequence (DNA): TGTGCCAGCAGTTTGCAGGCTGGACCTCTGACCATGTATGGCTACACCTTC. The chain joins TRBV28 to TRBJ1-2; the D is unclear. Trimming took 3 bases from V and 5 from J, leaving 22 bases between them. The germline CDR1 and CDR2 sequences are MDHEN and SYDVKM. The CDR3 extends over 17 amino acids.

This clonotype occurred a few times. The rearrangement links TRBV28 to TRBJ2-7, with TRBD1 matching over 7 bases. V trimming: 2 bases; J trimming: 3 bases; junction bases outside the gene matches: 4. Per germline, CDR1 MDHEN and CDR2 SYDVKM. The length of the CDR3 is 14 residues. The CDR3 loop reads CASSLRQGYYEQYF. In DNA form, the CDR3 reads TGTGCCAGCAGTTTAAGACAGGGTTACTACGAGCAGTACTTC.